The sequence of this T cell receptor (beta chain) was determined in a study of T cell responses to AZD1222 COVID-19 vaccine. Across the study: Pooled samples include second doses given at about 4 or 12 weeks. Study-level points and caveats: Sampling that yielded the repertoires occurred only after the peak T cell response. A mostly white British donor set with more females was recruited, and clonal diversity was possibly underestimated.

Trimming cost V 3 bases and J 7 bases, with 21 bases left between them. Per the germline V gene, CDR1 is SGHAT and CDR2 is FQNNGV. This CDR3 region has 16 residues. Here immunoSEQ multiplex PCR was the method, and the copy in TCRdb shows in-frame clones only, minus some. The repertoire includes about 110,000 clones, nearly 90% of them detected once, and 3.2% sits in the top ten. As regards this clone: No antigen is known for it.

This specimen was peripheral blood, taken on day 0 of AZD1222 vaccination. The clonotype comes from an adult in good health. V usage is TRBV11-2 and J usage is TRBJ1-2, with D maybe TRBD1 (5 bases). The CDR3 DNA follows: TGTGCCAGCAGCTTTAACCCGGGACCGCAGCGAAGTGGCTACACCTTC. It yields the protein CASSFNPGPQRSGYTF.